The clone carrying this T cell receptor (beta chain) was recorded at least ten times. Its antigen is unidentified. Authors' analysis steps: CDR3 was compared across clinicopathological groups, and the resulting differences were used to build a distant-metastasis classifier for papillary thyroid cancer. From the PCR reads, TCRdb re-called clones with MiXCR. What appears here as the V and J calls and clone size reflects TCRdb's work, not the paper's. Among roughly 30,000 clones, 15% to 20% were seen once, and the ten largest hold under 12%. This sample is part of a study of metastatic and nonmetastatic thyroid tumors. General study points: Reports indicated that malignant thyroid tumors showed significantly higher TCR beta diversity than benign nodules did, in blood and tumor.

The CDR3 extends over 15 amino acids. CDR1 is DFQATT and CDR2 is SNEGSKA in the germline V gene (reference sequence). The V gene lost 0 bases and the J gene lost 2 bases, with 11 bases spanning the gap. Prior to thyroid surgery, none of the patients had received any treatment. The rearrangement uses TRBV20-1 and TRBJ1-5; TRBD1 is a possible D gene (5 bases). This TCR was recovered from a female donor with papillary thyroid cancer or a benign thyroid nodule (not recorded which). Some clones in this sample may be carry-over from other donors' samples. Sequencing was done on a sample of blood. The DNA for the CDR3 is TGCAGTGCTAGAGAAGCAGGGAAGGGCAATCAGCCCCAGCATTTT. The encoded protein is CSAREAGKGNQPQHF.